This record looks at one T cell receptor (beta chain) sequence and its context. Its antigen is not identified. The V gene lost 5 bases and the J gene lost 6 bases, with 25 bases spanning the gap. This CDR3 is built from 17 residues. Looked up from germline, CDR1 is SGHTA and CDR2 is FQGNSA. Constant-region reverse primers amplified full-length variable regions, followed by semi-nested Nested Universal Primer A PCR. TCRdb independently ran MiXCR on the 5' RACE reads; one entry per CDR3 protein. Of 9,000 to 13,000 distinct CDR3 sequences listed, about 50% are singletons. Study outcomes and limitations: The larger cohort examined one V-J beta rearrangement, not whole repertoires. Tumor Tregs overlapped most with tumor, then blood, naive CD4+ cells.

Naive CD4+ cells had CD25+ Tregs removed. The origin of this receptor is a female donor with breast cancer. What was sequenced was tumor-infiltrating naive CD4+ T cells sorted from the breast tumor. Subset defined: naive CD4+ T cells, CD4+CD45RA+CD25-. This chain joins TRBV7-2 and TRBJ1-2; D is unclear. The CDR3 coding sequence is TGTGCCAGCAGCCCCCCCAAGCGGCAGGCCTTAACTCATGGCTACACCTTC. Translating gives CASSPPKRQALTHGYTF.